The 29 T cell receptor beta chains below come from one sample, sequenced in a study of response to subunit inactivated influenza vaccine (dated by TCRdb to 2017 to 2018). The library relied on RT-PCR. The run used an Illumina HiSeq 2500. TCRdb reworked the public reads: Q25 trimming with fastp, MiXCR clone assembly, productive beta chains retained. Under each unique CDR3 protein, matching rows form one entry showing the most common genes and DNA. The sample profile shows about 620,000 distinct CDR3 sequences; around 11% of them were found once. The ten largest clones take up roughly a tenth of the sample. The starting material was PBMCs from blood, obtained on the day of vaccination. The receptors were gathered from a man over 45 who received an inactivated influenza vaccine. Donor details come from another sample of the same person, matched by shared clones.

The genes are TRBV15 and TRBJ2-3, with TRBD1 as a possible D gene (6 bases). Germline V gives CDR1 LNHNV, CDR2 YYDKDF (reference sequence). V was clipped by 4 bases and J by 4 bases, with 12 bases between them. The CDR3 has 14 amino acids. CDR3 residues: CATSTRGRADTQYF. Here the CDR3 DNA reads TGTGCCACCAGCACCAGGGGAAGAGCAGATACGCAGTATTTT.

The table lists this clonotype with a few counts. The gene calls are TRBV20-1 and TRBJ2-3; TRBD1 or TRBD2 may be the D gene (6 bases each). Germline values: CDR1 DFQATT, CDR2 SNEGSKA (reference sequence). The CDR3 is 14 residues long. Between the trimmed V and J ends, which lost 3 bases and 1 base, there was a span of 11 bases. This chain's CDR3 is CSASRGLRTDTQYF. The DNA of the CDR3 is TGCAGTGCTAGCCGGGGGCTTCGCACAGATACGCAGTATTTT.

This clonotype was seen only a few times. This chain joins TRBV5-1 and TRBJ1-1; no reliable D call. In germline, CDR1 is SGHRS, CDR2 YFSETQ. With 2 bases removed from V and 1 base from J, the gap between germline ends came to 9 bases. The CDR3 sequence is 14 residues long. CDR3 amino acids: CASSFATSNTEAFF. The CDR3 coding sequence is TGCGCCAGCAGCTTCGCGACCTCGAACACTGAAGCTTTCTTT.

The CDR3 bases are TGTGCCAGCAGTCGTACCTTCGGGGAGACCCAGTACTTC. Translating gives CASSRTFGETQYF. The chain couples TRBV27 to TRBJ2-5; unclear D gene. Germline V gene data show CDR1 as MNHEY and CDR2 as SMNVEV (reference sequence). The length of the CDR3 is 13 residues. V lost 5 bases and J 5 bases, leaving 12 bases between the germline ends.

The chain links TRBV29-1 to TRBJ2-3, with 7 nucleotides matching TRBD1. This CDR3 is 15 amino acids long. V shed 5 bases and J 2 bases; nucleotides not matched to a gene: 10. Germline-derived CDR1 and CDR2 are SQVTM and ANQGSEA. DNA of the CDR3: TGCAGCGTTACCGAGCTGACAGGGATCACAGATACGCAGTATTTT. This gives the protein CSVTELTGITDTQYF.

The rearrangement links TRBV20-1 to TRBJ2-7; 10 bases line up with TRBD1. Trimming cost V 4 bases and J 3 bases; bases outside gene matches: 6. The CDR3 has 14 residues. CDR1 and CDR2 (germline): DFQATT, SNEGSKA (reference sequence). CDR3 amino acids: CSATKTGGSYEQYF. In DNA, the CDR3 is TGCAGTGCTACAAAGACAGGGGGCAGCTACGAGCAGTACTTC.

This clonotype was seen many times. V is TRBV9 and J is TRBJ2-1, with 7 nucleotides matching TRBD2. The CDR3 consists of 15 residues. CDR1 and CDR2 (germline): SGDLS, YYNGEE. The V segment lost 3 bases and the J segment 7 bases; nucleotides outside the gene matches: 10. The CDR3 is CASSGSGSPRNEQFF. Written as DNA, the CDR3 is TGTGCCAGCAGCGGTAGCGGGTCTCCTAGGAATGAGCAGTTCTTC.

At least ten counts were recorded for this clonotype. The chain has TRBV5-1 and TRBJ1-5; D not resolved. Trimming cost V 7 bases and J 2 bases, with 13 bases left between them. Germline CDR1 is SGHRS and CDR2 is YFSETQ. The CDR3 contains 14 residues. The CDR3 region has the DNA TGCGCCAGCCGTAAGGAGGGTGGCAATCAGCCCCAGCATTTT. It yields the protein CASRKEGGNQPQHF. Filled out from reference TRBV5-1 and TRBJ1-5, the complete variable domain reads KAGVTQTPRYLIKTRGQQVTLSCSPISGHRSVSWYQQTPGQGLQFLFEYFSETQRNKGNFPGRFSGRQFSNSRSEMNVSTLELGDSALYLCASRKEGGNQPQHFGDGTRLSIL.

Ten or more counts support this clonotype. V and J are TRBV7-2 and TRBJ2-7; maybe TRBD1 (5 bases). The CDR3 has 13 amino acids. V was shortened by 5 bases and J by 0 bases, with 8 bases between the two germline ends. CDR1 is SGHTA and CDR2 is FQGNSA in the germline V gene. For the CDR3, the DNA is TGTGCCAGCAGCCGACAGAGCTCCTACGAGCAGTACTTC. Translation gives CASSRQSSYEQYF. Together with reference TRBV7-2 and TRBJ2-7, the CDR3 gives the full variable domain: GAGVSQSPSNKVTEKGKDVELRCDPISGHTALYWYRQSLGQGLEFLIYFQGNSAPDKSGLPSDRFSAERTGGSVSTLTIQRTQQEDSAVYLCASSRQSSYEQYFGPGTRLTVT.

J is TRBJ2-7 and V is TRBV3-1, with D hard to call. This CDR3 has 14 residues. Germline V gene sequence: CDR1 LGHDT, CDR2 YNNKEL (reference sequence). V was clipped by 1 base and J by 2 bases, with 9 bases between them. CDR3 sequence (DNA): TGTGCCAGCAGCCAAGGACCGGTCACCTACGAGCAGTACTTC. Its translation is CASSQGPVTYEQYF.

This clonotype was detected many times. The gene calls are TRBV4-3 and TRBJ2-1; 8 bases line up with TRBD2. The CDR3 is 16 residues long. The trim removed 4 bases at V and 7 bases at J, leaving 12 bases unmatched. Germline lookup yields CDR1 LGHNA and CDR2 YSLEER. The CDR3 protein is CASSPKGAGGGNEQFF. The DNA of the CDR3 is TGCGCCAGCAGCCCCAAAGGCGCGGGAGGAGGGAATGAGCAGTTCTTC.

The CDR3 nucleotides are TGCGCCAGCAGCCAAGCAGACAGGGGGAATTACGAGCAGTACTTC. This encodes CASSQADRGNYEQYF. This chain connects TRBV4-3 to TRBJ2-7, with 9 positions matching TRBD1. The CDR3 sequence is 15 residues long. With 1 base clipped from V and 4 bases from J, the junction kept 5 bases outside the gene matches. The germline gives CDR1 LGHNA, CDR2 YSLEER.

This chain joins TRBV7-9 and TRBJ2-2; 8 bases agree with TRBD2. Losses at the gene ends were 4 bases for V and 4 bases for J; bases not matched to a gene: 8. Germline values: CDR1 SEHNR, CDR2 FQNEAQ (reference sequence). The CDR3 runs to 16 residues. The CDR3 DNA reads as TGTGCCAGCAGCTCCATCCAGCGGGGGCCCACCGGGGAGCTGTTTTTT. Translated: CASSSIQRGPTGELFF.

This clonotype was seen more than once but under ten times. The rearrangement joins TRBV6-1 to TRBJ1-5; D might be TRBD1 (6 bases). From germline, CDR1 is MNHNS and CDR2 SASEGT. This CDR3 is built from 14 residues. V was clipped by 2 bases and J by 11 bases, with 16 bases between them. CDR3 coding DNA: TGTGCCAGCAGTGAACGACAGGCGAGTGGGACCCAGCATTTT. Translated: CASSERQASGTQHF.

The CDR3, as DNA: TGCGCCAGCAGCTTGGATATCGGTGGACAGGGGGCTGAAGCTTTCTTT. Translation: CASSLDIGGQGAEAFF. The chain couples TRBV5-1 to TRBJ1-1; 10 positions match TRBD1. The ends lost 0 bases at V and 6 bases at J; junction bases unmatched: 8. This CDR3 has 16 residues. The germline gives CDR1 SGHRS, CDR2 YFSETQ.

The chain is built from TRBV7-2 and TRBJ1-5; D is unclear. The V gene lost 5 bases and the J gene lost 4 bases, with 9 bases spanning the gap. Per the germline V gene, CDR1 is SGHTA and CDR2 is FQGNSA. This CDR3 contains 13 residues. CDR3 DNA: TGTGCCAGCAGCCCAGGCATAAATCAGCCCCAGCATTTT. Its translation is CASSPGINQPQHF.

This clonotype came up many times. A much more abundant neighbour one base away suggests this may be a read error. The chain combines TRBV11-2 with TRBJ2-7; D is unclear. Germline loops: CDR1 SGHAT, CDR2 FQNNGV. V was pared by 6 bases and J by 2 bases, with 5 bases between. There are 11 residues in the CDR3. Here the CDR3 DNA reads TGTGCCAGCAGTTTTACCTACGAGCAGTACTTC. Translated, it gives CASSFTYEQYF.

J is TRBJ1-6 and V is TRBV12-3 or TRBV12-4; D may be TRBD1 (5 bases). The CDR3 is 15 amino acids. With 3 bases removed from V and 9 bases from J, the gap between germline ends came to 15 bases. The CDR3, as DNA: TGTGCCAGCAGTTTGCAGGGAAGGCGGGTTTCACCCCTCCACTTT. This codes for CASSLQGRRVSPLHF.

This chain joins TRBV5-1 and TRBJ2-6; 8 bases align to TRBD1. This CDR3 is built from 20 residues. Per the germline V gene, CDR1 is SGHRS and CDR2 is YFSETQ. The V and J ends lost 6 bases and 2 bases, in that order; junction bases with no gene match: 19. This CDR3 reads CASNSGNFGTGRPGANVLTF. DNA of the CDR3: TGCGCCAGCAACAGTGGCAACTTCGGGACAGGACGGCCTGGGGCCAACGTCCTGACTTTC.

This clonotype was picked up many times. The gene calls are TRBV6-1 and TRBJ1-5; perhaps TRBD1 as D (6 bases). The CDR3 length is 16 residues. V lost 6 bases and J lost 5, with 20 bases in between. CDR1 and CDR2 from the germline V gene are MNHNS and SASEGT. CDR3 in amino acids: CASRTDRIEGHQPQHF. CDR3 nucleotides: TGTGCCAGCAGAACCGACAGGATCGAGGGCCATCAGCCCCAGCATTTT.

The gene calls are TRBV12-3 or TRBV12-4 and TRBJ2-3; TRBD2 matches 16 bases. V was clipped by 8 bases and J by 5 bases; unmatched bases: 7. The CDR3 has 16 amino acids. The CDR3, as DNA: TGTGCCAGCTCCGGGACTAGCGGGAGGGCCCTAGATACGCAGTATTTT. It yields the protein CASSGTSGRALDTQYF.

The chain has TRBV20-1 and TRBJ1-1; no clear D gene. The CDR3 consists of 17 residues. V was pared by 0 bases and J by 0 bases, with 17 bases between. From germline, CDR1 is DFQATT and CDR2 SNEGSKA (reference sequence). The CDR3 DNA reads TGCAGTGCTAGAGAGGTAGCGACATGGCTCATGAACACTGAAGCTTTCTTT. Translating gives CSAREVATWLMNTEAFF.

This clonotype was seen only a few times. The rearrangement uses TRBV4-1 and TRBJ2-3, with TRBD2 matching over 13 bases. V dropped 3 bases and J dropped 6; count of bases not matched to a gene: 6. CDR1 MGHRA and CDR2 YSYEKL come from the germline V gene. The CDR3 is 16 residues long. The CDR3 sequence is CASSHRLAGGLDTQYF. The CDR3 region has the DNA TGCGCCAGCAGCCACCGACTAGCGGGGGGATTGGATACGCAGTATTTT.

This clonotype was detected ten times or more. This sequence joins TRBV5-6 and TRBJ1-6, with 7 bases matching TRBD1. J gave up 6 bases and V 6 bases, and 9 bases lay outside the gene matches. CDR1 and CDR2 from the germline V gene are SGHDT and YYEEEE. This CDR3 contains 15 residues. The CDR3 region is CASTKNRGPNSPLHF. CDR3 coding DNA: TGTGCCAGCACCAAAAACAGGGGTCCTAATTCACCCCTCCACTTT.

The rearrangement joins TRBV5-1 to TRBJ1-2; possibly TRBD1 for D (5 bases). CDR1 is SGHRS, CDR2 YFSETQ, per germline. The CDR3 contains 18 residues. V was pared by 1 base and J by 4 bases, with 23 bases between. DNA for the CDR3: TGCGCCAGCAGCTTGTTCCCACCCCGGGGCCCCAGTAGCTATGGCTACACCTTC. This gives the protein CASSLFPPRGPSSYGYTF.

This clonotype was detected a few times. In nucleotides, the CDR3 is TGCAGCGTTGATGTGGGAATCTCTGGAAACACCATATATTTT. Translating it yields CSVDVGISGNTIYF. This rearrangement joins TRBV29-1 to TRBJ1-3; D unresolved. CDR3 length equals 14 residues. V lost 3 bases, J lost 0 bases, and 9 bases lay in between. Germline V gene sequence: CDR1 SQVTM, CDR2 ANQGSEA.

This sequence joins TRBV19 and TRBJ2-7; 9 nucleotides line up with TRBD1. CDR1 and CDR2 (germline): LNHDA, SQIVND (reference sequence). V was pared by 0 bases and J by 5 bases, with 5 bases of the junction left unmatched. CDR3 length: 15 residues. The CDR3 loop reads CASSIDTGGFNEQYF. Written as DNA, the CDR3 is TGTGCCAGTAGTATAGATACAGGGGGCTTCAACGAGCAGTACTTC.

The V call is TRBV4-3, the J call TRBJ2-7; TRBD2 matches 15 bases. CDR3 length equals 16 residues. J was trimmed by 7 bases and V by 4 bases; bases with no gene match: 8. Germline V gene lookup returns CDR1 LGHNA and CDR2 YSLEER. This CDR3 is CASSPQRTSGRVEQYF. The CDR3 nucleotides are TGCGCCAGCAGCCCCCAGAGGACTAGCGGGAGGGTTGAGCAGTACTTC.

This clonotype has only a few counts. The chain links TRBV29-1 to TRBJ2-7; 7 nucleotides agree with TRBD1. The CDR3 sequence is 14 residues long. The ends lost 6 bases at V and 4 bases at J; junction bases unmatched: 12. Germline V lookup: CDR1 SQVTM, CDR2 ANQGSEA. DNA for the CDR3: TGCAGCGTGTCTCCTCGGGACAGAACTTACGAGCAGTACTTC. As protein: CSVSPRDRTYEQYF.